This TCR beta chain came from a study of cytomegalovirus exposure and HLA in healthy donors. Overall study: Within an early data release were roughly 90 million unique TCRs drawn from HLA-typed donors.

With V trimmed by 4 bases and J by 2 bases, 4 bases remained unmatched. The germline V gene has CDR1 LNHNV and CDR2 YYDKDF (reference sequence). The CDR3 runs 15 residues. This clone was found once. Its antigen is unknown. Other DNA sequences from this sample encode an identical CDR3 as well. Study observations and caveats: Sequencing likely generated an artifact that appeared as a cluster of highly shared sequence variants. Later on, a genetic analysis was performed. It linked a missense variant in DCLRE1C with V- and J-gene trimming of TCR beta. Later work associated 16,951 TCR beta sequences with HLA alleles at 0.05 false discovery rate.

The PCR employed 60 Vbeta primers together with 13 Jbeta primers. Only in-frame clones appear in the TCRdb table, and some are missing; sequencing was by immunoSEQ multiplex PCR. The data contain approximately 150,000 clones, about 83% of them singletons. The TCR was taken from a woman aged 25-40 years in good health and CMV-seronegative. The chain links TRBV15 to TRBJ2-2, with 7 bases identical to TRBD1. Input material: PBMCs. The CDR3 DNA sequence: TGTGCCACCAGCAAGACAGGGCATAACACCGGGGAGCTGTTTTTT. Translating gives CATSKTGHNTGELFF.